This T cell receptor (beta chain) was recorded in a study of blood T cell repertoires in COVID-19. Germline V lookup: CDR1 SGDLS, CDR2 YYNGEE. Trimming removed 4 bases from V and 4 bases from J; junction bases left unmatched: 8. The CDR3 has 15 amino acids. Sequencing was performed with immunoSEQ multiplex PCR; in TCRdb, only in-frame clones are kept and a portion is missing. The table records 150,000 to 200,000 clones, around four fifths of them present only once. Sequences were obtained from peripheral blood. V gene TRBV9 combines with J gene TRBJ1-1, with TRBD1 matching 9 bases. This clonotype originated in a woman between 70 and 85 years old who had recovered from COVID-19. The CDR3 bases are TGTGCCAGCAGCCCACGGACAGGGGAAAGCACTGAAGCTTTCTTT. Protein sequence: CASSPRTGESTEAFF.